This passage covers 27 T cell receptor beta chains from one sample sequenced in a study of immune heterogeneity within non-small cell lung tumors. It was with 32 V and 13 J primers that multiplex PCR amplified TCR beta CDR3. TCRdb itself ran the multiplex PCR reads through MiXCR, one entry per CDR3 protein. The data contain 22,000 or so distinct CDR3 sequences, about 30% of them singletons. Template came from bulk tumor genomic DNA, at 550 to 700 ng per sample. Several biopsies per primary tumor, spaced far apart, were taken during surgery. Each patient presented with untreated, newly diagnosed non-small cell lung cancer and received curative surgery. Sequencing was done on a sample of lung tumor tissue. These receptors were collected from a man between 35 and 55 years old with non-small cell lung cancer.

The genes are TRBV2 and TRBJ2-2, with TRBD1 matching over 8 bases. The CDR3 is 16 amino acids. Germline values: CDR1 SNHLY, CDR2 FYNNEI. Trimming removed 7 bases from V and 2 bases from J; junction bases left unmatched: 9. The CDR3 here is CASTGTGTGNTGELFF. Here the CDR3 DNA reads TGTGCCAGCACCGGTACCGGGACAGGCAACACCGGGGAGCTGTTTTTT.

The V and J genes are TRBV6-2 or TRBV6-3 and TRBJ2-1, with unresolved D. Trimming took off 5 bases at V and 0 bases at J, with 20 bases between the two ends. The length of the CDR3 is 18 residues. The germline gives CDR1 MNHEY, CDR2 SVGEGT. The CDR3 is CASSTGSIDQISYNEQFF. CDR3 nucleotide sequence: TGTGCCAGCAGTACGGGCAGTATCGACCAGATCTCCTACAATGAGCAGTTCTTC.

About this clonotype: One base away lies a much larger clone, so this may be a sequencing read error. The rearrangement uses TRBV7-9 and TRBJ1-2; D is unresolved. Per the germline V gene, CDR1 is SEHNR and CDR2 is FQNEAQ (reference sequence). The CDR3 contains 13 residues. Here the CDR3 DNA reads TGTGCCAGCAGCCCGCAAGCTAACTATGGCTTCACCTTC. Its translation is CASSPQANYGFTF. The full variable domain, its missing parts supplied by reference TRBV7-9 and TRBJ1-2, is DTGVSQNPRHKITKRGQNVTFRCDPISEHNRLYWYRQTLGQGPEFLTYFQNEAQLEKSRLLSDRFSAERPKGSFSTLEIQRTEQGDSAMYLCASSPQANYGFTFGSGTRLTVV.

Remarks on this clonotype: One junction end disagrees with the germline gene, perhaps due to a read error. The rearrangement links TRBV5-1 to TRBJ2-1; no clear D. The CDR3 sequence is 15 residues long. Germline CDR1 and CDR2: SGHRS and YFSETQ. The CDR3, as DNA: TGCGCCAGCAGCCTGACGGCGAGTTGGTACAATGAGCAGTCCTTC. Its protein product is CASSLTASWYNEQSF.

This clonotype counts as medium-sized. V usage is TRBV28 and J usage is TRBJ1-5, with a possible D match to TRBD1 (5 bases). CDR1 MDHEN and CDR2 SYDVKM come from the germline V gene. CDR3 size: 14 residues. Trimming removed 6 bases at V and 4 bases at J, with 13 bases between. This chain's CDR3 is CASSRDFWNQPQHF. The CDR3 DNA reads TGTGCCAGCAGCCGGGACTTCTGGAATCAGCCCCAGCATTTT.

For this clonotype: A much more abundant neighbour one base away suggests this may be a read error. The CDR3 region is CASSLDLDPGEQYF. CDR3 coding DNA: TGTGCCAGCAGCTTAGATTTAGATCCGGGTGAGCAGTACTTC. The rearrangement links TRBV7-2 to TRBJ2-7, with D hard to call. Germline values: CDR1 SGHTA, CDR2 FQGNSA. Trimming took 1 base from V and 7 from J, leaving 14 bases between them. This CDR3 has 14 amino acids.

By share of the sample, this clonotype is medium-sized. This chain connects TRBV11-1 to TRBJ2-1; tentative D call: TRBD2 (5 bases). Trimming removed 5 bases at V and 8 bases at J, with 16 bases between. The CDR3 has 14 residues. Germline lookup yields CDR1 SGHAT and CDR2 FQDESV (reference sequence). The CDR3 here is CASSAGPLGDEQFF. The DNA of the CDR3 is TGTGCCAGCAGCGCCGGGCCCCTGGGAGATGAGCAGTTCTTC.

With respect to this clonotype: This clone may be a read error of a much larger clone one base away. The CDR3 DNA reads as TGTGCCAGCAGACCAACAGGGTCTGGAAACACCATATATTTT. Translation gives CASRPTGSGNTIYF. The genes are TRBV11-2 and TRBJ1-3; D may be TRBD1 (6 bases). The CDR3 totals 14 residues. Trimming cost V 6 bases and J 1 base, with 10 bases left between them. Per germline, CDR1 SGHAT and CDR2 FQNNGV.

The table lists this clonotype with a few counts. This sequence joins TRBV10-3 and TRBJ1-1, with a tentative D call TRBD1 (6 bases). CDR3 length equals 15 residues. The V gene's germline CDR1 is ENHRY and CDR2 SYGVKD. The V and J ends lost 7 bases and 4 bases respectively, with 19 bases between them. The CDR3 bases are TGTGCCATCACCCCGGGGGGTGTGGGGGCCACTGAAGCTTTCTTT. Its translation is CAITPGGVGATEAFF.

A note on this clonotype: This could be a read error, since a much larger clone is one nucleotide away. The V gene is TRBV15, the J gene TRBJ1-2, with a weak D call TRBD1 (5 bases). The CDR3 runs to 15 residues. Germline V gene lookup returns CDR1 LNHNV and CDR2 YYDKDF (reference sequence). DNA of the CDR3: TGTGCCACCAGCAGAGATGGCAGGGATTCCTATGCCTACACCTTC. Amino acid sequence: CATSRDGRDSYAYTF.

DNA for the CDR3: TGTGCCAGTAGTCGATACAATGAGCAGTTCTTC. Residues: CASSRYNEQFF. The J gene is TRBJ2-1, the V gene TRBV7-2; D not resolved. Germline V gives CDR1 SGHTA, CDR2 FQGNSA. The CDR3 consists of 11 residues. V dropped 9 bases and J dropped 4 bases, with 7 bases sitting between them.

This clonotype came up a few times. The J gene is TRBJ2-2, the V gene TRBV20-1; D not certain. This CDR3 region has 16 residues. Trimming removed 0 bases from V and 3 bases from J, with 14 bases in between. The germline V gene encodes CDR1 DFQATT and CDR2 SNEGSKA (reference sequence). The CDR3 loop reads CSARDYRSGDTGELFF. Written as DNA, the CDR3 is TGCAGTGCTAGAGATTACCGGAGTGGGGACACCGGGGAGCTGTTTTTT.

V is TRBV2 and J is TRBJ2-7, with D possibly matching TRBD2 (6 bases). The germline V and J ends were trimmed by 1 base and 7 bases, with 20 bases remaining between them. CDR3 size: 16 residues. Germline loops: CDR1 SNHLY, CDR2 FYNNEI. CDR3 sequence: CASSEGLGRWRVEQYF. The CDR3 DNA sequence: TGTGCCAGCAGTGAAGGTCTCGGGAGATGGAGGGTGGAGCAGTACTTC.

In its sample, this clonotype was seen once. The gene calls are TRBV20-1 and TRBJ2-3; TRBD2 aligns across 7 bases. Germline V gene data show CDR1 as DFQATT and CDR2 as SNEGSKA (reference sequence). The CDR3 runs 14 residues. With 1 base clipped from V and 5 bases from J, the junction kept 6 bases outside the gene matches. CDR3 amino acids: CSARVPGGGDTQYF. The CDR3 DNA reads as TGCAGTGCTAGAGTCCCGGGAGGTGGAGATACGCAGTATTTT.

This clonotype was picked up many times. V and J are TRBV24-1 and TRBJ2-1; the D gene is possibly TRBD1 (6 bases). V shed 5 bases and J shed 4 bases, with 11 bases lying between them. Germline CDR1 KGHDR, CDR2 SFDVKD. The CDR3 consists of 14 residues. The CDR3 DNA is TGTGCCACCAGTGGAACAGGGAATTACAATGAGCAGTTCTTC. Protein product: CATSGTGNYNEQFF.

This clonotype is termed medium-sized. This chain links TRBV6-1 with TRBJ1-5; TRBD1 is a possible D gene (5 bases). V was pared by 4 bases and J by 0 bases, with 10 bases between. Germline CDR1 MNHNS, CDR2 SASEGT. This CDR3 has 15 amino acids. The DNA for the CDR3 is TGTGCCAGCAGTGTTTCAGGGACTAGCAATCAGCCCCAGCATTTT. Translated: CASSVSGTSNQPQHF.

This clonotype appeared a few times. The chain links TRBV19 to TRBJ2-1; TRBD1 matches at 11 bases. CDR1 and CDR2 (germline): LNHDA, SQIVND (reference sequence). Trimming at V came to 5 bases and at J to 7 bases, leaving 10 bases not matched to a gene. This CDR3 is 16 amino acids long. CDR3 sequence (DNA): TGTGCCAGTAGTCCGGACAGGGGGCTTGTAGTAAATGAGCAGTTCTTC. It yields the protein CASSPDRGLVVNEQFF.

This clonotype was observed a few times. V usage is TRBV5-4 and J usage is TRBJ2-7; TRBD1 is a possible D gene (6 bases). Deletions cut 0 bases from V and 3 bases from J, with 7 bases between. Per the germline V gene, CDR1 is SGHNT and CDR2 is YYREEE (reference sequence). This CDR3 is built from 13 residues. Here the CDR3 DNA reads TGTGCCAGCAGCTTGGACAGGGTCTACGAGCAGTACTTC. Amino acid sequence: CASSLDRVYEQYF.

This clonotype has just a few counts. The chain joins TRBV7-9 to TRBJ1-2; 7 bases line up with TRBD1. V was pared by 5 bases and J by 4 bases, with 10 bases of the junction left unmatched. The CDR3 extends over 15 amino acids. Germline V gives CDR1 SEHNR, CDR2 FQNEAQ (reference sequence). The CDR3 sequence: CASSPTGTLSYGYTF. In DNA form, the CDR3 reads TGTGCCAGCAGCCCGACAGGGACCCTCTCCTATGGCTACACCTTC.

This clonotype was seen only a few times. The chain carries TRBV10-3 and TRBJ2-5; a possible D gene is TRBD1 (5 bases). Germline V gene data show CDR1 as ENHRY and CDR2 as SYGVKD. CDR3 length: 14 amino acids. Trimming removed 2 bases at V and 0 bases at J, with 7 bases between. The CDR3 sequence is CAISEGRDQETQYF. CDR3 nucleotides: TGTGCCATCAGTGAGGGCAGGGACCAAGAGACCCAGTACTTC.

With regard to this clonotype: One base away lies a much larger clone, so this may be a sequencing read error. The chain carries TRBV7-9 and TRBJ2-7; D uncertain. V lost 4 bases to trimming and J lost 2 bases, with 15 bases between them. The CDR3 is 15 amino acids. From germline, CDR1 is SEHNR and CDR2 FQNEAQ (reference sequence). In DNA form, the CDR3 reads TGTGCCAGCAGCTCACCTCGCCGAAGCCCCTACGAGCAGTACTTC. It specifies CASSSPRRSPYEQYF. Full variable domain (rest looked up from reference TRBV7-9 and TRBJ2-7): DTGVSQNPRHKITKRGQNVTFRCDPISEHNRLYWYRQTLGQGPEFLTYFQNEAQLEKSRLLSDRFSAERPKGSFSTLEIQRTEQGDSAMYLCASSSPRRSPYEQYFGPGTRLTVT.

V and J are TRBV30 and TRBJ2-7; D is unclear. There are 15 residues in the CDR3. Germline V gene sequence: CDR1 GTSNPN, CDR2 SVGIG (reference sequence). The ends were cut back, 2 bases at V and 5 bases at J, with 19 bases in the middle. In DNA form, the CDR3 reads TGTGCCTGGAGTCCTCAAGGAGTGTTATCCCACGAGCAGTACTTC. This sequence encodes CAWSPQGVLSHEQYF.

This clonotype was counted ten times or more. The chain recombines TRBV7-2 with TRBJ2-7; tentative D call: TRBD2 (7 bases). The CDR3 covers 15 residues. Looked up from germline, CDR1 is SGHTA and CDR2 is FQGNSA. V was clipped by 6 bases and J by 3 bases, with 18 bases between them. The CDR3 DNA sequence: TGTGCCAGCAGTCGAGGGGGGGTGACGGGCTACGAGCAGTACTTC. Translated: CASSRGGVTGYEQYF.

By sample fraction, this clonotype is medium-sized. The V and J genes are TRBV19 and TRBJ2-1; tentatively, D is TRBD1 (6 bases). This CDR3 comprises 14 residues. V lost 6 bases to trimming and J lost 6 bases, with 15 bases between them. In germline, CDR1 is LNHDA, CDR2 SQIVND (reference sequence). CDR3 protein: CASSTGAGVNEQFF. CDR3 nucleotide sequence: TGTGCCAGTAGCACCGGAGCAGGGGTCAATGAGCAGTTCTTC. The entire variable domain, with the rest obtained from reference TRBV19 and TRBJ2-1, is as follows: DGGITQSPKYLFRKEGQNVTLSCEQNLNHDAMYWYRQDPGQGLRLIYYSQIVNDFQKGDIAEGYSVSREKKESFPLTVTSAQKNPTAFYLCASSTGAGVNEQFFGPGTRLTVL.

This clonotype was seen more than once but under ten times. This chain joins TRBV9 and TRBJ2-1, with a possible D match to TRBD1 (5 bases). This CDR3 region has 13 residues. The ends were cut back, 3 bases at V and 14 bases at J, with 18 bases in the middle. CDR1 and CDR2 from the germline V gene are SGDLS and YYNGEE. CDR3 coding DNA: TGTGCCAGCAGCGACAGGTCAGGGTTTCCCGAGTTCTTC. This translates into CASSDRSGFPEFF.

The table lists this clonotype with many counts. The chain uses TRBV29-1 and TRBJ2-7; the D is unclear. From germline, CDR1 is SQVTM and CDR2 ANQGSEA. Deletions cut 4 bases from V and 7 bases from J, with 11 bases between. The CDR3 extends over 11 amino acids. CDR3 bases: TGCAGCGTTGTGGAGCGACGGGAGCAGTACTTC. Its translation is CSVVERREQYF.

This clonotype occurred once. This chain connects TRBV12-3 or TRBV12-4 to TRBJ1-5, with 7 nucleotides matching TRBD1. The CDR3 runs 15 residues. The V segment lost 7 bases and the J segment 2 bases; nucleotides outside the gene matches: 8. CDR3 residues: CASIGTVVGNQPQHF. The CDR3 nucleotides are TGTGCCAGCATCGGGACAGTTGTCGGCAATCAGCCCCAGCATTTT.